A single sample gave rise to the 18 T cell receptor beta chains below, sequenced in a study of blood T cell repertoires in COVID-19. Sequenced by immunoSEQ multiplex PCR; TCRdb stores in-frame clones only, minus some. The data hold about 200,000 clones, with roughly 83% observed a single time. The sequencing input was PBMCs or T cells enriched from blood (not recorded which). The receptors were sampled from a middle-aged man with acute COVID-19.

This chain joins TRBV18 and TRBJ2-5; D might be TRBD1 (6 bases). V lost 2 bases, J lost 4 bases, and 8 bases lay in between. From germline, CDR1 is KGHSH and CDR2 LQKENI. The CDR3 extends over 13 amino acids. CDR3 amino acids: CASSPAGVETQYF. The CDR3 region has the DNA TGTGCCAGCTCACCAGCAGGGGTAGAGACCCAGTACTTC.

This clone was seen a single time. The chain carries TRBV4-1 and TRBJ2-7; 7 bases are shared with TRBD1. Trimming removed 5 bases from V and 2 bases from J; junction bases left unmatched: 9. From germline, CDR1 is MGHRA and CDR2 YSYEKL. This CDR3 is built from 15 residues. CDR3 protein: CASSATLTGPYEQYF. CDR3 DNA: TGCGCCAGCAGCGCAACACTGACAGGGCCCTACGAGCAGTACTTC.

The rearrangement uses TRBV3-1 (or the pseudogene TRBV3-2) and TRBJ2-1; no definite D call. V shed 1 base and J shed 7 bases, with 14 bases lying between them. From germline, CDR1 is LGHDT and CDR2 YNNKEL (reference sequence). This CDR3 contains 15 residues. The CDR3 nucleotides are TGTGCCAGCAGCCAAGGGTTTATGAGAGGAAATGAGCAGTTCTTC. Protein product: CASSQGFMRGNEQFF.

The chain links TRBV9 to TRBJ2-2; TRBD2 agrees at 8 bases. V shed 1 base, J shed 1 base, and the junction held 6 bases outside the gene matches. CDR3 length: 17 amino acids. CDR1 is SGDLS and CDR2 is YYNGEE in the germline V gene. The CDR3 loop is CASSVLSSGRNTGELFF. The CDR3 DNA follows: TGTGCCAGCAGCGTATTATCCAGCGGGAGGAACACCGGGGAGCTGTTTTTT.

The V and J genes are TRBV19 and TRBJ1-2; 7 nucleotides agree with TRBD1. The V gene end was trimmed by 4 bases and the J gene end by 1 base; junction bases not matched to a gene: 9. Germline CDR1 and CDR2: LNHDA and SQIVND (reference sequence). The CDR3 has 16 amino acids. CDR3 bases: TGTGCCAGTAGTACCCCAGGACAGGCGTTTAACTATGGCTACACCTTC. The encoded protein is CASSTPGQAFNYGYTF.

V and J are TRBV27 and TRBJ2-1, with 7 bases identical to TRBD2. The ends lost 8 bases at V and 2 bases at J; junction bases unmatched: 9. The CDR3 totals 15 residues. The germline V gene encodes CDR1 MNHEY and CDR2 SMNVEV (reference sequence). The CDR3 bases are TGTGCCAGCGGTACACGGGAGGTGACCTACAATGAGCAGTTCTTC. Translation gives CASGTREVTYNEQFF.

J is TRBJ1-2 and V is TRBV28; D gene uncertain. The V end lost 7 bases, the J end lost 3 bases, and 12 bases lay between the germline ends. Germline V CDR1 and CDR2: MDHEN, SYDVKM. CDR3 length equals 13 residues. The CDR3 region has the DNA TGTGCCAGCAAATCGGGTTTTGACTATGGCTACACCTTC. Amino acids: CASKSGFDYGYTF.

The chain joins TRBV6-5 to TRBJ1-2; 7 positions match TRBD1. Germline V gene sequence: CDR1 MNHEY, CDR2 SVGAGI. This CDR3 region has 12 residues. The V gene end was trimmed by 10 bases and the J gene end by 3 bases; junction bases not matched to a gene: 5. CDR3 residues: CAIGTEYYGYTF. Here the CDR3 DNA reads TGTGCCATCGGGACAGAGTACTATGGCTACACCTTC.

This rearrangement joins TRBV16 to TRBJ2-1, with 9 bases lining up with TRBD2. This CDR3 has 15 amino acids. After removal of 4 bases from V and 4 bases from J, the junction contained 5 bases not matched to a gene. Germline V gene lookup returns CDR1 KGHSY and CDR2 FQNENV. The CDR3 DNA sequence: TGTGCCAGCAGCCCCCCTAGCGGGACATACAATGAGCAGTTCTTC. Amino acids: CASSPPSGTYNEQFF.

This chain uses TRBV5-4 with TRBJ2-7; D perhaps matches TRBD1 (6 bases). The CDR3 loop spans 14 amino acids. Germline CDR1 reads SGHNT; CDR2 reads YYREEE (reference sequence). V was cut by 0 bases and J by 7 bases, with 14 bases left in between. CDR3 protein: CASSLEQGLGEQYF. The CDR3 DNA reads TGTGCCAGCAGCTTGGAACAGGGTCTGGGGGAGCAGTACTTC.

This chain joins TRBV9 and TRBJ2-5; D not certain. The CDR3 spans 15 residues. V was clipped by 0 bases and J by 5 bases, with 14 bases between them. The germline V gene has CDR1 SGDLS and CDR2 YYNGEE. DNA for the CDR3: TGTGCCAGCAGCGTAGCCGACTCACTTGTCGAGACCCAGTACTTC. Protein product: CASSVADSLVETQYF.

The chain combines TRBV5-4 with TRBJ2-2; TRBD1 agrees at 9 bases. CDR1 is SGHNT and CDR2 is YYREEE in the germline V gene (reference sequence). The junction had 5 bases not matched to a gene; V was cut back by 4 bases and J by 4 bases. The length of the CDR3 is 15 residues. CDR3 protein: CASSRTGVTTGELFF. CDR3 nucleotides: TGTGCCAGCAGCCGGACAGGGGTGACCACCGGGGAGCTGTTTTTT.

This chain connects TRBV29-1 to TRBJ1-5; maybe TRBD1 (5 bases). V shed 7 bases and J shed 2 bases, with 18 bases lying between them. Per germline, CDR1 SQVTM and CDR2 ANQGSEA. The CDR3 runs 15 residues. The DNA for the CDR3 is TGCAGCGCGGGGGGGGAGGAGGTCCGCAATCAGCCCCAGCATTTT. Residues: CSAGGEEVRNQPQHF.

The chain combines TRBV11-2 with TRBJ2-3, with a possible D match to TRBD2 (5 bases). Germline V CDR1 and CDR2: SGHAT, FQNNGV. Trimming took 5 bases from V and 0 from J, leaving 9 bases between them. The length of the CDR3 is 14 residues. The DNA for the CDR3 is TGTGCCAGCAGCCGGACTCTGAGCACAGATACGCAGTATTTT. Protein: CASSRTLSTDTQYF.

This chain uses TRBV2 with TRBJ2-1; 7 nucleotides align to TRBD2. The CDR3 is made up of 12 amino acids. The ends lost 3 bases at V and 9 bases at J; junction bases unmatched: 2. CDR1 SNHLY and CDR2 FYNNEI come from the germline V gene. As DNA, the CDR3 is TGTGCCAGCAGTGAGCGACTAGCTGAGCAGTTCTTC. This codes for CASSERLAEQFF.

This chain links TRBV28 with TRBJ2-7; TRBD2 aligns across 8 bases. Losses at the gene ends were 3 bases for V and 4 bases for J; bases not matched to a gene: 5. From germline, CDR1 is MDHEN and CDR2 SYDVKM. The CDR3 runs 14 residues. The CDR3 sequence is CASSFSAGGYEQYF. The CDR3 nucleotides read TGTGCCAGCAGTTTTTCTGCGGGAGGTTACGAGCAGTACTTC. The complete variable domain, with remaining parts taken from reference TRBV28 and TRBJ2-7, reads DVKVTQSSRYLVKRTGEKVFLECVQDMDHENMFWYRQDPGLGLRLIYFSYDVKMKEKGDIPEGYSVSREKKERFSLILESASTNQTSMYLCASSFSAGGYEQYFGPGTRLTVT.

The chain carries TRBV28 and TRBJ2-6; TRBD1 agrees at 7 bases. From germline, CDR1 is MDHEN and CDR2 SYDVKM. This CDR3 has 17 amino acids. The V and J ends lost 7 bases and 3 bases, in that order; junction bases with no gene match: 12. The CDR3 sequence: CASIPAGGKFGANVLTF. The CDR3 DNA reads TGTGCCAGCATCCCCGCAGGGGGAAAGTTTGGGGCCAACGTCCTGACTTTC.

The chain combines TRBV21-1 with TRBJ1-4. TRBV21-1 is assigned pseudogene status. This CDR3 is 15 amino acids long. The CDR3 DNA sequence: TGTGCCAGCAGCAAAGTCAGATTTGACGGGGAAAAACTGTTTTTT. Protein product: CASSKVRFDGEKLFF.